The 20 T cell receptor beta chains below all came from one sample that was sequenced in a study of OX40 agonist ivuxolimab in advanced cancers. Sequencing was performed with immunoSEQ multiplex PCR; in TCRdb, only in-frame clones are kept and a portion is missing. The data contain roughly 68,000 clones, 85% to 95% of them seen just once; the ten biggest clones take up roughly 1%. Sequencing used CD4+ or CD8+ T cells sorted from blood, obtained in a trial of the OX40 agonist ivuxolimab. These receptors were obtained from an adult with an advanced solid tumor such as melanoma, head and neck, liver or kidney cancer.

The chain recombines TRBV30 with TRBJ2-7, with D possibly being TRBD1 or TRBD2 (6 bases each). Looked up from germline, CDR1 is GTSNPN and CDR2 is SVGIG (reference sequence). The CDR3 runs 14 residues. The V and J ends lost 0 bases and 7 bases respectively, with 16 bases between them. The CDR3: CAWSVVPGAREQYF. CDR3 DNA sequence: TGTGCCTGGAGTGTCGTCCCGGGGGCAAGGGAGCAGTACTTC.

The rearrangement links TRBV23-1 to TRBJ1-5; 8 nucleotides agree with TRBD1. TRBV23-1 qualifies as an ORF whose function is uncertain. V trimming: 2 bases; J trimming: 6 bases; junction bases outside the gene matches: 3. There are 14 residues in the CDR3. CDR3 nucleotides: TGCGCCAGCAGTCAAGGACAGGGTGCTCAGCCCCAGCATTTT. It encodes CASSQGQGAQPQHF.

The chain has TRBV4-2 and TRBJ2-1, with TRBD2 identical over 14 bases. Germline V gives CDR1 LGHNA, CDR2 YNFKEQ. V trimming: 4 bases; J trimming: 7 bases; junction bases outside the gene matches: 3. This CDR3 comprises 15 residues. CDR3 nucleotide sequence: TGTGCCAGCAGCCGACTAGCGGGGGGGCCGAATGAGCAGTTCTTC. Protein product: CASSRLAGGPNEQFF.

Of note for this clone: Germline is not matched at one junction end, which may reflect a read error. This sequence joins TRBV25-1 and TRBJ2-7; the D gene is possibly TRBD1 (7 bases). The CDR3 loop spans 10 amino acids. Germline loops: CDR1 MGHDK, CDR2 SYGVNS. The CDR3 spells CARHYRGGDF. CDR3 bases: TGTGCCCGACACTACAGGGGCGGGGACTTC.

V and J are TRBV5-8 and TRBJ2-5; TRBD2 aligns across 7 bases. Germline values: CDR1 SGHTS, CDR2 YDEGEE. Trimming at V came to 3 bases and at J to 3 bases, leaving 17 bases not matched to a gene. This CDR3 has 18 residues. This CDR3 reads CASSSPRLGGGTKETQYF. CDR3 bases: TGTGCCAGCAGCTCTCCCCGATTGGGCGGGGGTACAAAAGAGACCCAGTACTTC. Combining the CDR3 with reference TRBV5-8 and TRBJ2-5 gives the whole variable domain EAGVTQSPTHLIKTRGQQATLRCSPISGHTSVYWYQQALGLGLQFLLWYDEGEERNRGNFPPRFSGRQFPNYSSELNVNALELEDSALYLCASSSPRLGGGTKETQYFGPGTRLLVL.

The chain couples TRBV6-5 to TRBJ2-7, with TRBD2 matching 10 bases. Germline CDR1 reads MNHEY; CDR2 reads SVGAGI. CDR3 length equals 16 residues. V shed 2 bases and J 2 bases; nucleotides not matched to a gene: 6. CDR3 nucleotide sequence: TGTGCCAGCAGTTACCTCTCTAGCGGGAGAGCCTACGAGCAGTACTTC. This sequence encodes CASSYLSSGRAYEQYF.

This clone was observed a handful of times. V gene TRBV5-1 combines with J gene TRBJ2-7, with TRBD2 matching 7 bases. Germline V gives CDR1 SGHRS, CDR2 YFSETQ. CDR3 size: 13 residues. Trimming took 4 bases from V and 0 from J; bases not matched to a gene: 1. In DNA, the CDR3 is TGCGCCAGCAGCAGGACTAGCTCCTACGAGCAGTACTTC. Translating it yields CASSRTSSYEQYF.

The count of this clone is one. V is TRBV10-1 and J is TRBJ1-1; D is ambiguous. The CDR3 totals 13 residues. Between the trimmed V and J ends, which lost 4 bases and 0 bases, there was a span of 6 bases. Per germline, CDR1 WNHNN and CDR2 SYGVQD (reference sequence). The CDR3 DNA reads TGCGCCAGCAGTGCAACACTGAACACTGAAGCTTTCTTT. This sequence encodes CASSATLNTEAFF.

Concerning this clone: The junction shows a germline mismatch at one end, possibly a read error. This chain links TRBV30 with TRBJ2-4, with 9 bases fitting TRBD1. CDR3 length: 13 amino acids. The V gene's germline CDR1 is GTSNPN and CDR2 SVGIG (reference sequence). For the CDR3, the DNA is TGTGTCTGGAGGGGGACAGGGATTAACATTCAGTACTTC. It encodes CVWRGTGINIQYF.

V usage is TRBV6-5 and J usage is TRBJ2-7; weak D call: TRBD1 (6 bases). Germline assignment: CDR1 MNHEY and CDR2 SVGAGI. The CDR3 runs 13 residues. Trimming removed 5 bases at V and 7 bases at J, with 15 bases between. CDR3: CASSVWGLQEQYF. CDR3 nucleotides: TGTGCCAGCAGTGTTTGGGGGCTCCAAGAGCAGTACTTC.

The CDR3 DNA follows: TGCGCCAGCAGCTTGGCCAGAGGGGCCGGTGAGCAGTTCTTC. It specifies CASSLARGAGEQFF. The J gene is TRBJ2-1, the V gene TRBV5-1; the D call may be TRBD1 or TRBD2 (5 bases each). Between the trimmed V and J ends, which lost 0 bases and 9 bases, there was a span of 13 bases. The germline gives CDR1 SGHRS, CDR2 YFSETQ. The CDR3 has 14 amino acids.

The CDR3 spells CASRSGGGQPQHF. Written as DNA, the CDR3 is TGTGCCAGCAGGTCCGGAGGCGGCCAGCCCCAGCATTTT. The chain is built from TRBV6-5 and TRBJ1-5; D remains ambiguous. V was pared by 6 bases and J by 7 bases, with 13 bases between. CDR1 is MNHEY and CDR2 is SVGAGI in the germline V gene. The CDR3 sequence is 13 residues long.

This clone has a single count. This chain uses TRBV18 with TRBJ2-7; no clear D gene. V was trimmed by 2 bases and J by 4 bases, leaving 12 bases between them. Looked up from germline, CDR1 is KGHSH and CDR2 is LQKENI. This CDR3 is built from 14 residues. The CDR3 here is CASSPNGFAYEQYF. In DNA form, the CDR3 reads TGTGCCAGCTCACCAAACGGGTTCGCATACGAGCAGTACTTC.

This clone was found once. The chain uses TRBV7-8 and TRBJ2-7; no firm D call. Germline V gene lookup returns CDR1 SGHVS and CDR2 FQNEAQ. This CDR3 is built from 14 residues. V shed 2 bases and J shed 0 bases, with 8 bases lying between them. CDR3 nucleotide sequence: TGTGCCAGCAGCTTAAGTGACAACTCCTACGAGCAGTACTTC. As protein: CASSLSDNSYEQYF.

This clone was observed a handful of times. This sequence joins TRBV5-4 and TRBJ2-3, with 8 bases aligning to TRBD2. CDR1 is SGHNT, CDR2 YYREEE, per germline (reference sequence). The CDR3 loop spans 15 amino acids. Germline trimming cut 4 bases from V and 0 bases from J; bases unmatched to any gene: 4. CDR3 coding DNA: TGTGCCAGCAGCCGGGCGGGGGGAAGCACAGATACGCAGTATTTT. It translates to CASSRAGGSTDTQYF. The variable domain in full, with the rest retrieved from reference TRBV5-4 and TRBJ2-3, is ETGVTQSPTHLIKTRGQQVTLRCSSQSGHNTVSWYQQALGQGPQFIFQYYREEENGRGNFPPRFSGLQFPNYSSELNVNALELDDSALYLCASSRAGGSTDTQYFGPGTRLTVL.

This chain links TRBV11-2 with TRBJ2-1; 9 positions agree with TRBD2. The J segment lost 3 bases and the V segment lost 7 bases, leaving 4 bases of the junction unmatched. Per the germline V gene, CDR1 is SGHAT and CDR2 is FQNNGV. The CDR3 runs to 14 residues. The chain's CDR3 is CASNRAGGYNEQFF. CDR3 nucleotide sequence: TGTGCCAGCAACAGAGCGGGGGGCTACAATGAGCAGTTCTTC. The variable domain in full, with the rest retrieved from reference TRBV11-2 and TRBJ2-1, is EAGVAQSPRYKIIEKRQSVAFWCNPISGHATLYWYQQILGQGPKLLIQFQNNGVVDDSQLPKDRFSAERLKGVDSTLKIQPAKLEDSAVYLCASNRAGGYNEQFFGPGTRLTVL.

The rearrangement joins TRBV10-3 to TRBJ2-7, with TRBD1 identical over 7 bases. Germline lookup yields CDR1 ENHRY and CDR2 SYGVKD. This CDR3 is built from 13 residues. J lost 3 bases, V lost 7 bases, and 6 bases had no gene match. The CDR3 sequence: CAITSGQNYEQYF. Here the CDR3 DNA reads TGTGCCATCACCTCGGGACAGAACTACGAGCAGTACTTC.

This clone has a single count. V gene TRBV30 combines with J gene TRBJ2-7; 10 nucleotides line up with TRBD2. Germline CDR1 GTSNPN, CDR2 SVGIG (reference sequence). CDR3 length equals 15 residues. Trimming at V came to 4 bases and at J to 5 bases, leaving 11 bases not matched to a gene. The CDR3 reads CAWTPLSGGGHEQYF. CDR3 nucleotides: TGTGCCTGGACCCCGTTGAGCGGGGGGGGGCACGAGCAGTACTTC.

This chain joins TRBV2 and TRBJ2-2, with a possible D match to TRBD2 (7 bases). The CDR3 sequence is 16 residues long. V lost 6 bases and J lost 5, with 19 bases in between. Germline CDR1 reads SNHLY; CDR2 reads FYNNEI. In nucleotides, the CDR3 is TGTGCCAGCAGCCAAAACGGGGGGCGAATGACCGGGGAGCTGTTTTTT. Protein product: CASSQNGGRMTGELFF.

The J gene is TRBJ2-5, the V gene TRBV19; weak D call: TRBD1 (6 bases). V dropped 7 bases and J dropped 2 bases, with 11 bases sitting between them. The CDR3 covers 13 residues. Per the germline V gene, CDR1 is LNHDA and CDR2 is SQIVND (reference sequence). Here the CDR3 reads CASKKGVQETQYF. DNA of the CDR3: TGTGCCAGTAAGAAGGGGGTACAAGAGACCCAGTACTTC. Drawing the rest from reference TRBV19 and TRBJ2-5, the complete variable domain is DGGITQSPKYLFRKEGQNVTLSCEQNLNHDAMYWYRQDPGQGLRLIYYSQIVNDFQKGDIAEGYSVSREKKESFPLTVTSAQKNPTAFYLCASKKGVQETQYFGPGTRLLVL.